There are a few counts of the clone carrying this T cell receptor beta chain. The data were obtained in a study of shared clonotypes between healthy human individuals. TCRdb keeps only in-frame clones here, not all; method: immunoSEQ multiplex PCR. The table records hundreds of thousands of clones, approximately 79% of them present only once. V was pared by 11 bases and J by 2 bases, with 14 bases of the junction left unmatched. Per germline, CDR1 SNHLY and CDR2 FYNNEI. The length of the CDR3 is 16 residues. The chain employs TRBV2 and TRBJ2-5; TRBD2 agrees at 10 bases. The sequenced sample was memory CD4+ T cells sorted from blood. The subset denotes: CD45RA-negative fraction. The TCR was taken from a woman in her 30s in good health. The DNA for the CDR3 is TGTGCCTCCAGCCCCTTACTAGCGGGGACGCAAGAGACCCAGTACTTC. This gives the protein CASSPLLAGTQETQYF.